This T cell receptor beta chain was recorded in a study of blood T cell repertoires in COVID-19. Germline V CDR1 and CDR2: GTSNPN, SVGIG (reference sequence). Trimming took off 2 bases at V and 9 bases at J, with 19 bases between the two ends. This CDR3 has 15 amino acids. Profiled with immunoSEQ multiplex PCR; TCRdb holds only in-frame clones, not every one. The data show 200,000 to 250,000 clones, 88% seen once. The chain is built from TRBV30 and TRBJ1-4; possible D gene TRBD1, 6 bases. The source of this sequence is a young woman who had been exposed to COVID-19. Sequencing was performed on PBMCs or T cells enriched from blood (not recorded which). The DNA for the CDR3 is TGTGCCTGGAGTCTTAGCGGGGGCCTTGTGAAAAAACTGTTTTTT. It encodes CAWSLSGGLVKKLFF. The whole variable domain, filled in from reference TRBV30 and TRBJ1-4, reads SQTIHQWPATLVQPVGSPLSLECTVEGTSNPNLYWYRQAAGRGLQLLFYSVGIGQISSEVPQNLSASRPQDRQFILSSKKLLLSDSGFYLCAWSLSGGLVKKLFFGSGTQLSVL.